This TCR beta chain was sequenced during a study of tumor-infiltrating lymphocytes in primary liver carcinoma. Study information: Productive TCRbeta read counts per sample ran from roughly 4 to 7 million and were similar across tissue types. General observations from the study: Tumors carried a top-250-clone fraction significantly exceeding that of blood (p = 0.039).

Total RNA and DNA came together from around 20-30 mg of bulk tissue without cell sorting. A remark on this clonotype: The antigen is undetermined. A much larger clone differs by one base, so this may be a read error.

TCR beta cDNA was made from around 460 ng total RNA with a constant-region primer. Libraries of TCR beta came from three nested multiplex PCR rounds with slightly modified ARM-PCR. TCRdb ran MiXCR on the multiplex PCR reads and lists one entry per CDR3 protein. The profile shows about 120,000 distinct CDR3 sequences, 65% to 75% of them singletons. The clonotype was recovered from a woman aged 55-75 years with primary liver carcinoma and hepatitis B virus infection. Material: tumor-adjacent normal liver tissue.

The CDR3 region has the DNA TGCGCCAGCAGCCAAGGGATACAGGGTCGCGAGACCCTGTACTTC. It yields the protein CASSQGIQGRETLYF. V and J are TRBV4-1 and TRBJ2-5, with a possible D match to TRBD1 (6 bases). The CDR3 runs 15 residues. CDR1 is MGHRA and CDR2 is YSYEKL in the germline V gene.